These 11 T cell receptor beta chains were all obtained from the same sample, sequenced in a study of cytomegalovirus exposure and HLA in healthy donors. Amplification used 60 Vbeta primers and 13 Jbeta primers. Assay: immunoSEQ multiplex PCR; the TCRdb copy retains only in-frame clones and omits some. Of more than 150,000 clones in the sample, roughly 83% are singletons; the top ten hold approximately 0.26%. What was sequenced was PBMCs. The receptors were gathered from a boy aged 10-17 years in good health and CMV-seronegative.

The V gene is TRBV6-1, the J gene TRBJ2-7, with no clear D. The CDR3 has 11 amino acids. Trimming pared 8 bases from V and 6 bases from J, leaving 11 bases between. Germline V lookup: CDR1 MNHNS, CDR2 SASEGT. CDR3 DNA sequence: TGTGCCAGCCGATCCTATCTCGAGCAGTACTTC. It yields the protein CASRSYLEQYF.

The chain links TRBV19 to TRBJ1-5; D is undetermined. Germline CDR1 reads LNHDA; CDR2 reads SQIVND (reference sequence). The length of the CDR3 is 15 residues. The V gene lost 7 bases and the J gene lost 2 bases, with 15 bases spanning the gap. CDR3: CASIATYSGNQPQHF. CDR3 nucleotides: TGTGCCAGTATAGCGACGTATAGTGGCAATCAGCCCCAGCATTTT.

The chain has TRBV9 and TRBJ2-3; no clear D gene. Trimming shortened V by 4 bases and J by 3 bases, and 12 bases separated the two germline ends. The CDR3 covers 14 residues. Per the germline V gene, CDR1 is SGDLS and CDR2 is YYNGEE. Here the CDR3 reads CASSLQLETDTQYF. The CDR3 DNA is TGTGCCAGCAGCCTCCAGCTAGAAACAGATACGCAGTATTTT.

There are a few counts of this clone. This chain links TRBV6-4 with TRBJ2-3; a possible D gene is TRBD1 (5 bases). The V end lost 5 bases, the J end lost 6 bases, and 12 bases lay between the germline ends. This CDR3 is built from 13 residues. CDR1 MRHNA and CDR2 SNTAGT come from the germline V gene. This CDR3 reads CASSPTGADTQYF. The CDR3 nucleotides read TGTGCCAGCAGTCCTACTGGGGCGGATACGCAGTATTTT.

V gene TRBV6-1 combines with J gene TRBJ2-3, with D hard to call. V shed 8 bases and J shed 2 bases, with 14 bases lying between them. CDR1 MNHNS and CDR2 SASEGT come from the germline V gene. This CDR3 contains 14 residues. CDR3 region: CASHTGPTTDTQYF. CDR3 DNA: TGTGCCAGCCACACGGGTCCTACCACAGATACGCAGTATTTT.

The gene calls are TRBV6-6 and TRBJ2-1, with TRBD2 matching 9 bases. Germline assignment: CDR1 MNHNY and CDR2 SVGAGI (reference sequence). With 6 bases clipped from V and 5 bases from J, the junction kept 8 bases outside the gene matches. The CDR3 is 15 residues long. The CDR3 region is CASRGTSSRNNEQFF. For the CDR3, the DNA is TGTGCCAGCAGGGGGACTAGCAGCCGCAACAATGAGCAGTTCTTC.

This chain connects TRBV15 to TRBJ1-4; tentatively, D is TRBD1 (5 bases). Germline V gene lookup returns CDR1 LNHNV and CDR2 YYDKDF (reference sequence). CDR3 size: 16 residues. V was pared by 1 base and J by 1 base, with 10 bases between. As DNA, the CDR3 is TGTGCCACCAGCAGAGGCTTGGGGGGAACTAATGAAAAACTGTTTTTT. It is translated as CATSRGLGGTNEKLFF.

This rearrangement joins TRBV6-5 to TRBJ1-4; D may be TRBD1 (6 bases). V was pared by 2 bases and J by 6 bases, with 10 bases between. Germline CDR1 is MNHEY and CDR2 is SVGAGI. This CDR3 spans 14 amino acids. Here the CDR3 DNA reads TGTGCCAGCAGTTACGGGCAGGGGTATGAAAAACTGTTTTTT. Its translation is CASSYGQGYEKLFF.

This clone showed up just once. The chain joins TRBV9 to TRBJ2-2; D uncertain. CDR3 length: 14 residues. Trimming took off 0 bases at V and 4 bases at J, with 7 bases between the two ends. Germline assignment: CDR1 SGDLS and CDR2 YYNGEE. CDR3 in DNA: TGTGCCAGCAGCGTAGTGGTAGCCACCGGGGAGCTGTTTTTT. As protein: CASSVVVATGELFF.

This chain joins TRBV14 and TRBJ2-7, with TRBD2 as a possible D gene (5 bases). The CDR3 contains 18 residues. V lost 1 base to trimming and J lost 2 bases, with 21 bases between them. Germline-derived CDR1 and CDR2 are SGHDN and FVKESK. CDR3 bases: TGTGCCAGCAGCCAAGGTTGGCTAGCTAATATCGCCGCCTACGAGCAGTACTTC. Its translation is CASSQGWLANIAAYEQYF.

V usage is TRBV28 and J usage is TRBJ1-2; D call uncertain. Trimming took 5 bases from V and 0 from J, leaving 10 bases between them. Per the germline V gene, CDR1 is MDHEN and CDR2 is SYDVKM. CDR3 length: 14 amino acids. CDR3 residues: CASSPDQANYGYTF. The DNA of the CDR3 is TGTGCCAGCAGTCCCGACCAGGCTAACTATGGCTACACCTTC.